Presented here are 3 T cell receptor beta chains from one specimen sequenced in a study of blood T cell repertoires in COVID-19. Sequenced by immunoSEQ multiplex PCR; TCRdb stores in-frame clones only, minus some. The sample lists 150,000 to 170,000 clones; about 80% were seen once. Sequences were obtained from peripheral blood. The receptors were sampled from a woman aged 55-69 years with acute or convalescent COVID-19.

The gene calls are TRBV29-1 and TRBJ1-1, with TRBD1 matching over 8 bases. The CDR3 consists of 12 residues. V gave up 6 bases and J gave up 2 bases; unmatched junction bases: 2. CDR1 and CDR2 (germline): SQVTM, ANQGSEA. CDR3 loop: CSVDRDNTEAFF. The CDR3 nucleotides are TGCAGCGTGGACAGGGATAACACTGAAGCTTTCTTT.

This rearrangement joins TRBV19 to TRBJ1-1, with D possibly being TRBD1 (5 bases). V was cut by 3 bases and J by 4 bases, with 6 bases left in between. This CDR3 contains 12 residues. CDR1 and CDR2 from the germline V gene are LNHDA and SQIVND (reference sequence). The CDR3 protein is CASSMGGTEAFF. CDR3 DNA sequence: TGTGCCAGTAGTATGGGGGGCACTGAAGCTTTCTTT.

This clone was counted ten times or more. This chain uses TRBV27 with TRBJ1-6; D ambiguous. CDR1 is MNHEY and CDR2 is SMNVEV in the germline V gene (reference sequence). V dropped 2 bases and J dropped 7 bases, with 12 bases sitting between them. The CDR3 length is 15 residues. CDR3: CASSLGPAMNSPLHF. As DNA, the CDR3 is TGTGCCAGCAGTTTAGGGCCGGCGATGAATTCACCCCTCCACTTT.